A selection of T cell receptor beta chains follows, all from one sample in a study of T-cell reconstitution after alpha-beta-depleted transplantation in children. TCRdb independently ran MiXCR on the PCR reads; one entry per CDR3 protein. In the table there are just under 350,000 distinct CDR3 sequences, about 16% of which are singletons. Specimen: PBMCs, mostly from graft donor cells, collected 360 days after TCRalphabeta/CD19-depleted stem cell transplant. The receptors shown here come from a male patient between 2 and 15 years old who had a stem cell transplant for acute lymphoblastic leukemia, so the T cells may come from the graft donor. Both conserved end residues are part of each CDR3. A D gene is named only where the DNA matches it firmly. The size field is filled for only some rows; it gives once, few, many or a size class.

J,D,V,size,CDR3,DNA
TRBJ2-7,TRBD2,TRBV2,many,CASHKTSGAYEQYF,TGTGCCAGCCACAAGACTAGCGGGGCGTACGAGCAGTACTTC
TRBJ2-5,-,TRBV5-6,-,CASSANWYQETQYF,TGTGCCAGCAGCGCGAACTGGTACCAAGAGACCCAGTACTTC
TRBJ1-2,TRBD1,TRBV4-2,few,CASSRTRDSTYGYTF,TGTGCCAGCAGCCGGACCAGGGACAGTACCTATGGCTACACCTTC
TRBJ2-3,TRBD2,TRBV30,-,CAWSVGAGESDTQYF,TGTGCCTGGAGTGTAGGAGCGGGAGAATCAGATACGCAGTATTTT
TRBJ2-1,-,TRBV13,few,CASSSSAPDEQFF,TGTGCCAGCAGCTCTAGCGCCCCGGATGAGCAGTTCTTC
TRBJ2-1,TRBD2,TRBV6-2/TRBV6-3,-,CASSYSWLRTSGRALYNEQFF,TGTGCCAGCAGTTACTCGTGGTTACGGACTAGCGGGAGAGCGCTCTACAATGAGCAGTTCTTC
TRBJ2-2,-,TRBV7-2,-,CASSLFEGNTGELFF,TGTGCCAGCAGCTTATTTGAGGGGAACACCGGGGAGCTGTTTTTT
TRBJ2-7,-,TRBV13,few,CASSFQTSYYEQYF,TGTGCCAGCAGCTTCCAAACTAGCTACTACGAGCAGTACTTC
TRBJ2-2,-,TRBV11-2,few,CASTRGVAVNTGELFF,TGTGCCAGCACCCGGGGCGTAGCGGTTAACACCGGGGAGCTGTTTTTT
TRBJ2-2,-,TRBV6-5,-,CASSYALSGGELFF,TGTGCCAGCAGTTACGCTCTAAGTGGCGGGGAGCTGTTTTTT